These 23 T cell receptor beta chains were sequenced from one sample in a study of vaccination and CD4 T cells after COVID-19. An Oncomine TCR Beta short-read assay was used to sequence the DNA from cultured CD4+ T cells. Via MiXCR, TCRdb re-called the PCR reads, giving one row per CDR3 protein. The sample contains over 10,000 distinct CDR3 sequences, roughly 44% of which appear only once. No antigen has been identified for these receptors. Treatment reported: roughly 11-day PBMC culture with coronavirus spike peptide pools or control peptides (ViraFEST assay). Material for sequencing was cultured CD4+ T cells from blood. These receptors were obtained from a human donor with COVID-19.

This chain joins TRBV7-2 and TRBJ1-1; no clear D gene. The CDR3 runs 14 residues. The germline V and J ends were trimmed by 1 base and 4 bases, with 10 bases remaining between them. CDR1 and CDR2 from the germline V gene are SGHTA and FQGNSA. CDR3 region: CASSLDRTITEAFF. As DNA, the CDR3 is TGTGCCAGCAGCTTAGATAGGACGATCACTGAAGCTTTCTTT.

V usage is TRBV20-1 and J usage is TRBJ1-6; maybe TRBD1 (6 bases). There are 13 residues in the CDR3. Deletions cut 0 bases from V and 10 bases from J, with 10 bases between. Germline CDR1 DFQATT, CDR2 SNEGSKA (reference sequence). The CDR3: CSAREGGVSPLHF. The DNA of the CDR3 is TGCAGTGCTAGAGAAGGGGGTGTCTCACCCCTCCACTTT.

V and J are TRBV19 and TRBJ1-6; 9 bases fit TRBD1. Germline CDR1 LNHDA, CDR2 SQIVND (reference sequence). V was pared by 7 bases and J by 9 bases, with 7 bases of the junction left unmatched. The CDR3 contains 14 residues. CDR3 in amino acids: CASKTGTGTSPLHF. The CDR3 DNA reads as TGTGCCAGTAAGACCGGGACAGGGACTTCACCCCTCCACTTT.

This clonotype was observed a handful of times. The chain couples TRBV20-1 to TRBJ2-1; a weak D match, TRBD2 (6 bases). This CDR3 comprises 11 residues. V was shortened by 4 bases and J by 10 bases, with 11 bases between the two germline ends. CDR1 and CDR2 (germline): DFQATT, SNEGSKA (reference sequence). In DNA form, the CDR3 reads TGCAGTGCTACCTCAGGAGGGGAGCAGTTCTTC. The encoded protein is CSATSGGEQFF.

This clonotype is labeled as medium-sized (0.01 to 0.1%). The chain carries TRBV7-2 and TRBJ1-6, with 12 bases matching TRBD1. CDR3 size: 16 residues. CDR1 and CDR2 from the germline V gene are SGHTA and FQGNSA. Trimming at V came to 6 bases and at J to 9 bases, leaving 9 bases not matched to a gene. This CDR3 reads CASRPSGTGGGSPLHF. The CDR3 DNA reads TGTGCCAGCAGACCATCAGGGACAGGGGGCGGTTCACCCCTCCACTTT.

A single count supports this clonotype. The rearrangement uses TRBV7-9 and TRBJ2-6, with D uncertain. The CDR3 length is 15 residues. The V gene lost 4 bases and the J gene lost 2 bases, with 9 bases spanning the gap. Per germline, CDR1 SEHNR and CDR2 FQNEAQ (reference sequence). The CDR3 DNA reads TGTGCCAGCAGCTATCGGGTTGCTGGGGCCAACGTCCTGACTTTC. Translating it yields CASSYRVAGANVLTF.

The chain has TRBV7-8 and TRBJ2-5; D is undetermined. Germline V gene lookup returns CDR1 SGHVS and CDR2 FQNEAQ. There are 13 residues in the CDR3. V lost 5 bases and J 2 bases, leaving 9 bases between the germline ends. This CDR3 is CASSPRVQETQYF. The DNA for the CDR3 is TGTGCCAGCAGCCCCCGGGTGCAAGAGACCCAGTACTTC.

The V gene is TRBV6-1, the J gene TRBJ2-4; possibly TRBD2 for D (6 bases). V shed 8 bases and J shed 0 bases, with 23 bases lying between them. In germline, CDR1 is MNHNS, CDR2 SASEGT. The length of the CDR3 is 18 residues. The CDR3 nucleotides read TGTGCCAGCGCCGTTGCGGGGAGCTCGGCTTTAGCCAAAAACATTCAGTACTTC. Protein product: CASAVAGSSALAKNIQYF.

This clonotype showed up just once. This chain connects TRBV5-8 to TRBJ2-3; 7 positions agree with TRBD1. The germline V gene encodes CDR1 SGHTS and CDR2 YDEGEE. The ends lost 2 bases at V and 6 bases at J; junction bases unmatched: 6. CDR3 size: 14 residues. CDR3 protein: CASSFDDRADTQYF. The CDR3 DNA follows: TGTGCCAGCAGCTTCGACGACAGGGCGGATACGCAGTATTTT.

V usage is TRBV11-3 and J usage is TRBJ2-3; TRBD2 agrees at 9 bases. The CDR3 is 18 residues long. The V and J ends lost 4 bases and 9 bases, in that order; junction bases with no gene match: 20. Germline V gene lookup returns CDR1 SGHNT and CDR2 YENEEA. The CDR3 here is CASSSYGRRGLAEPTQYF. CDR3 nucleotides: TGTGCCAGCAGCTCCTACGGAAGACGGGGACTAGCCGAGCCCACGCAGTATTTT. The full variable domain, in which reference TRBV11-3 and TRBJ2-3 provide the parts outside the CDR3, is EAGVVQSPRYKIIEKKQPVAFWCNPISGHNTLYWYLQNLGQGPELLIRYENEEAVDDSQLPKDRFSAERLKGVDSTLKIQPAELGDSAVYLCASSSYGRRGLAEPTQYFGPGTRLTVL.

The chain couples TRBV14 to TRBJ2-7; the match to TRBD1 covers 7 bases. Germline V CDR1 and CDR2: SGHDN, FVKESK. V shed 1 base, J shed 2 bases, and the junction held 5 bases outside the gene matches. This CDR3 is built from 15 residues. The CDR3 here is CASSQASTGAYEQYF. CDR3 bases: TGTGCCAGCAGCCAAGCGTCTACAGGGGCCTACGAGCAGTACTTC.

The CDR3 sequence: CAWETGLNQPQHF. Here the CDR3 DNA reads TGTGCCTGGGAAACAGGCTTAAATCAGCCCCAGCATTTT. The rearrangement joins TRBV30 to TRBJ1-5; D possibly corresponds to TRBD1 (5 bases). Germline V gene lookup returns CDR1 GTSNPN and CDR2 SVGIG (reference sequence). V was clipped by 5 bases and J by 4 bases, with 12 bases between them. CDR3 size: 13 residues.

V is TRBV6-5 and J is TRBJ2-5; 12 bases agree with TRBD1. Germline V gives CDR1 MNHEY, CDR2 SVGAGI. V shed 2 bases and J 1 base; nucleotides not matched to a gene: 8. The CDR3 spans 18 residues. CDR3 DNA: TGTGCCAGCAGTTACATCGGGACAGGGGGCGCACGCCAAGAGACCCAGTACTTC. Translation: CASSYIGTGGARQETQYF.

The table lists this clonotype with a few counts. The chain recombines TRBV5-4 with TRBJ1-6; D gene ambiguous. The CDR3 extends over 16 amino acids. The germline V and J ends were trimmed by 4 bases and 6 bases, with 17 bases remaining between them. Germline CDR1 reads SGHNT; CDR2 reads YYREEE (reference sequence). The CDR3 coding sequence is TGTGCCAGCAGCCCCCACGGATTGGATCCTAATTCACCCCTCCACTTT. It translates to CASSPHGLDPNSPLHF.

This clonotype was observed a handful of times. The rearrangement uses TRBV4-3 and TRBJ1-2; D ambiguous. Germline V CDR1 and CDR2: LGHNA, YSLEER. V dropped 4 bases and J dropped 7 bases, with 13 bases sitting between them. CDR3 length: 13 residues. The CDR3 is CASSRFLVGGYTF. CDR3 nucleotides: TGCGCCAGCAGCCGGTTTCTTGTGGGTGGCTACACCTTC.

This chain uses TRBV19 with TRBJ1-1; 8 bases align to TRBD1. Looked up from germline, CDR1 is LNHDA and CDR2 is SQIVND (reference sequence). The CDR3 is 15 amino acids. V shed 5 bases and J 3 bases; nucleotides not matched to a gene: 8. For the CDR3, the DNA is TGTGCCAGTAGTGCCCGGACAGGGTTTGACACTGAAGCTTTCTTT. Translation: CASSARTGFDTEAFF.

Only a few counts were recorded for this clonotype. The chain is built from TRBV20-1 and TRBJ1-2; D is unclear. Per the germline V gene, CDR1 is DFQATT and CDR2 is SNEGSKA (reference sequence). The V and J ends lost 0 bases and 5 bases respectively, with 16 bases between them. The CDR3 extends over 15 amino acids. Here the CDR3 DNA reads TGCAGTGCTAGAGATGGGAGGCAGGACTATTATGGCTACACCTTC. This sequence encodes CSARDGRQDYYGYTF.

The V call is TRBV19, the J call TRBJ2-6; the D is unclear. The CDR3 runs 16 residues. Germline V gene lookup returns CDR1 LNHDA and CDR2 SQIVND (reference sequence). With 5 bases removed from V and 1 base from J, the gap between germline ends came to 12 bases. The CDR3 DNA sequence: TGTGCCAGTAGTTCCGAAGGGTCTTCTGGGGCCAACGTCCTGACTTTC. Translating it yields CASSSEGSSGANVLTF.

The chain recombines TRBV19 with TRBJ1-2; 8 nucleotides line up with TRBD1. This CDR3 comprises 15 residues. V lost 1 base to trimming and J lost 4 bases; unmatched junction nucleotides: 5. Per germline, CDR1 LNHDA and CDR2 SQIVND (reference sequence). CDR3 protein: CASSIAGTGGYGYTF. CDR3 coding DNA: TGTGCCAGTAGTATAGCCGGAACAGGGGGCTATGGCTACACCTTC.

This clonotype was seen a single time. This rearrangement joins TRBV28 to TRBJ2-1; D assignment may be TRBD1 or TRBD2 (6 bases each). Per germline, CDR1 MDHEN and CDR2 SYDVKM. The CDR3 runs 14 residues. V was clipped by 7 bases and J by 2 bases, with 12 bases between them. The CDR3 loop is CASTLGGPYNEQFF. The CDR3, as DNA: TGTGCCAGCACATTGGGGGGCCCCTACAATGAGCAGTTCTTC.

CDR3 bases: TGTGCCAGTAGTGGGTTGGACAGGGGGCTTAGGTATGAGCAGTTCTTC. Translation: CASSGLDRGLRYEQFF. The rearrangement joins TRBV19 to TRBJ2-1, with 11 bases aligning to TRBD1. The CDR3 sequence is 16 residues long. From germline, CDR1 is LNHDA and CDR2 SQIVND (reference sequence). The ends lost 5 bases at V and 8 bases at J; junction bases unmatched: 11.

By frequency in the sample, this clonotype is medium-sized (0.01 to 0.1%). The rearrangement links TRBV6-5 to TRBJ2-7; unclear D gene. CDR1 MNHEY and CDR2 SVGAGI come from the germline V gene. V dropped 2 bases and J dropped 1 base, with 6 bases sitting between them. This CDR3 spans 13 amino acids. The DNA of the CDR3 is TGTGCCAGCAGTTACCCCGAATCCTACGAGCAGTACTTC. This encodes CASSYPESYEQYF.

This clonotype appeared a few times. The rearrangement joins TRBV12-3 or TRBV12-4 to TRBJ2-7; a weak D match, TRBD1 (5 bases). Trimming removed 6 bases at V and 5 bases at J, with 11 bases between. The CDR3 totals 12 residues. CDR3: CASRALGDEQYF. The CDR3 nucleotides are TGTGCCAGCAGGGCCCTAGGGGACGAGCAGTACTTC.